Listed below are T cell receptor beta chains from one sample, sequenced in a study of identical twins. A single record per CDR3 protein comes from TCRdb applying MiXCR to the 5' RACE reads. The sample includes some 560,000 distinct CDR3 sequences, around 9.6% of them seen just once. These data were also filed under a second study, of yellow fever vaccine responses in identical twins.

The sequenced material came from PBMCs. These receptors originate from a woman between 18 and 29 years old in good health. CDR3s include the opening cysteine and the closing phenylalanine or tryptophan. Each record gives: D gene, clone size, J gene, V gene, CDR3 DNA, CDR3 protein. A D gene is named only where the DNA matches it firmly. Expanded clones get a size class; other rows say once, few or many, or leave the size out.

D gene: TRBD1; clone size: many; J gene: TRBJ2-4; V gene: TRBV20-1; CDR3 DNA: TGCAGTGCTAGATCACCGGGACAGGGTGCCAAAAACATTCAGTACTTC; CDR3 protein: CSARSPGQGAKNIQYF
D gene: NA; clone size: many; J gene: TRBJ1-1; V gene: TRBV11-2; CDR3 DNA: TGTGCCAGCAGCTTAAGTATGTCGAAGGGGGAAGCTTTCTTT; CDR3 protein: CASSLSMSKGEAFF
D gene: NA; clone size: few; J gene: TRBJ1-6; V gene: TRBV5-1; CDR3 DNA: TGCGCCAGCAGCTTGGTTGGTGGTTATAATTCACCCCTCCACTTT; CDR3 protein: CASSLVGGYNSPLHF
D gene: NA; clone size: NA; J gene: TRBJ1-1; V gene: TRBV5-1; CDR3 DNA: TGCGCCAGCAGCTTGGACAGTTCCATGAACACTGAAGCTTTCTTT; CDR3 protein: CASSLDSSMNTEAFF
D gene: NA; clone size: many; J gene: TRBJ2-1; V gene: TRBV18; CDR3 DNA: TGTGCCAGCTCACCACCTAGCGTAGAGTGGGAGCAGTTCTTC; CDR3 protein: CASSPPSVEWEQFF
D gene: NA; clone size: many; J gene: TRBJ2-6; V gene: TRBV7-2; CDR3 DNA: TGTGCCAGCAGCTTAGGGGTATCGGGGTCTGGGGCCAACGTCCTGACTTTC; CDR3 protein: CASSLGVSGSGANVLTF
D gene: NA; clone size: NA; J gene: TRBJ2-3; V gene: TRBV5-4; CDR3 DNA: TGTGCCAGCAGCCAAAAGGTTGGCACAGATACGCAGTATTTT; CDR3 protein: CASSQKVGTDTQYF
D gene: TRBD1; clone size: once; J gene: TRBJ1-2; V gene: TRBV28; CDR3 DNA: TGTGCCACCGACCGCGGGACAGCGGGAGGCTACACCTTC; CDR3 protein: CATDRGTAGGYTF
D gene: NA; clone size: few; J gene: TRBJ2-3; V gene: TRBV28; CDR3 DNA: TGTGCCAGCAGCGGGACTGTGTTCGCAGATACGCAGTATTTT; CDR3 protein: CASSGTVFADTQYF
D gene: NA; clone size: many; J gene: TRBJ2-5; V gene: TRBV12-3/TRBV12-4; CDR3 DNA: TGTGCCAGCAGTTTGGGCAGAACATCCCAAGAGACCCAGTACTTC; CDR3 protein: CASSLGRTSQETQYF
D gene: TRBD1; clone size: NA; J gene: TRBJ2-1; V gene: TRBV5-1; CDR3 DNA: TGCGCCAGCAGCTCCGGACAGGTGTTAAGGAATGAGCAGTTCTTC; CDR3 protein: CASSSGQVLRNEQFF
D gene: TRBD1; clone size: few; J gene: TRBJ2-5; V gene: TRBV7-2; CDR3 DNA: TGTGCCAGCAGCTTAGCTGGGACAGGGGCGGTGAAGACCCAGTACTTC; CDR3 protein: CASSLAGTGAVKTQYF
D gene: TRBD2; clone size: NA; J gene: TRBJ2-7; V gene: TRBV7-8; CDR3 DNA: TGTGCCAGCAGCTTAGGCCCGGGACTAGCGGGGGCCGAGCAGTACTTC; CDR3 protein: CASSLGPGLAGAEQYF
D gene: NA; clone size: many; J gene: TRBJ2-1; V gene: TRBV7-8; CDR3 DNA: TGTGCCAGCAGCTTAGGGGGCAGGAACAATGAGCAGTTCTTC; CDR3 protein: CASSLGGRNNEQFF
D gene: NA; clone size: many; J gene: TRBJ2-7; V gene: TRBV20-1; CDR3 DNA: TGCAGTGCTAGCTCTCCCGAATACGAGCAGTACTTC; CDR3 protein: CSASSPEYEQYF
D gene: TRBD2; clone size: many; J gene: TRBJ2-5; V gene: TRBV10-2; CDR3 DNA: TGCGCCAGCAGTGAGTCGCTAGCGGGAGGGGTCCCAGAGACCCAGTACTTC; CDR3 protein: CASSESLAGGVPETQYF
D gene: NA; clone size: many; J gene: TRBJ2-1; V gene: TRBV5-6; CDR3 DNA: TGTGCCAGCAGCCCCCAAGGCGGGTGGGATGAGCAGTTCTTC; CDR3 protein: CASSPQGGWDEQFF
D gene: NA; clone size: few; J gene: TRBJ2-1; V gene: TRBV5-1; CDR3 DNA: TGCGCCAGCAGCTTGGCAGGGTATAGTGAGCAGTTCTTC; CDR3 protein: CASSLAGYSEQFF
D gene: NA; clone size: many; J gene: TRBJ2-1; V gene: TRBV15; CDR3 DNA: TGTGCCACCAGCAGTGGGGCGGACAGAAACTACTACAATGAGCAGTTCTTC; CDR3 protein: CATSSGADRNYYNEQFF
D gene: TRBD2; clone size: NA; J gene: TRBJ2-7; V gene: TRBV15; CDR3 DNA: TGTGCCACCAGCGGTAGCGGGAGCCAGGGGGCCTACGAGCAGTACTTC; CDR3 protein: CATSGSGSQGAYEQYF
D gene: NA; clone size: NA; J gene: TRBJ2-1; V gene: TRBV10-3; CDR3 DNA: TGTGCCATCAGTGAGAAGGGGTCTGAGCAGTTCTTC; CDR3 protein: CAISEKGSEQFF
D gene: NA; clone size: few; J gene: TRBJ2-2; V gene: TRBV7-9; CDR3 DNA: TGTGCCAGCAGCAACCCCGCCGTCACCGGGGAGCTGTTTTTT; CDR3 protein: CASSNPAVTGELFF
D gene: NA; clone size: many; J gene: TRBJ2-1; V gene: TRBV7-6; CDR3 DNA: TGTGCCAGCAGCCTTAGCGGCCTCAATGAGCAGTTCTTC; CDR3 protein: CASSLSGLNEQFF
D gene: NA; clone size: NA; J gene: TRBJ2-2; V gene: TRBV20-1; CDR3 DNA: TGCAGTGCTCCTCAGCCCAAGGGCACCGGGGAGCTGTTTTTT; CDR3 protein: CSAPQPKGTGELFF
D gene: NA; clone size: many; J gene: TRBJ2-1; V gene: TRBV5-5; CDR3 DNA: TGTGCCAGCAGCCCACTACCCCTCCTAGCCCAGAATGAGCAGTTCTTC; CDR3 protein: CASSPLPLLAQNEQFF
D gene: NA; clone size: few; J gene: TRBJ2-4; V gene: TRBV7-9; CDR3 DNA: TGTGCCAGCAGCCGGTTAGCCAAAAACATTCAGTACTTC; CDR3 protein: CASSRLAKNIQYF
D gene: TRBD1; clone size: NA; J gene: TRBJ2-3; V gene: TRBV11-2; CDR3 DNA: TGTGCCAGCAGCTTAGGGGCAGGGGGCAACACAGATACGCAGTATTTT; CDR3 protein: CASSLGAGGNTDTQYF
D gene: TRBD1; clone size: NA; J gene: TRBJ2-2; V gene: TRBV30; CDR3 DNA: TGTGCCTGGACCGCAGGGGGCAGCGGGGAGCTGTTTTTT; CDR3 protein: CAWTAGGSGELFF
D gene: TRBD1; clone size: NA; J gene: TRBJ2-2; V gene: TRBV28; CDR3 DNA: TGTGCCAGCAGTTTGACAGGGTGGACCGGGGAGCTGTTTTTT; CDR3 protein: CASSLTGWTGELFF
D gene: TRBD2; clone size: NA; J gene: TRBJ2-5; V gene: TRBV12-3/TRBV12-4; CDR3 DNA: TGTACCTGCAGTTTAGCCGGGACTAGCGGGGGGGCCGGGAAAGAGACCCAGTACTTC; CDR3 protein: CTCSLAGTSGGAGKETQYF
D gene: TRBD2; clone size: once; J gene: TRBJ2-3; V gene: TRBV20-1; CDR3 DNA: TGCAGTGCTAGACAACTAGCGGGAGTCACAGATACGCAGTATTTT; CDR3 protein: CSARQLAGVTDTQYF
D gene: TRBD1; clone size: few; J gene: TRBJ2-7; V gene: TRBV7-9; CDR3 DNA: TGTGCCAGCAGCCCCTGGACAGGGAATAGAGAGCAGTACTTC; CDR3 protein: CASSPWTGNREQYF
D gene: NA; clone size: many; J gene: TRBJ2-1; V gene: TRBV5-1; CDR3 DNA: TGCGCCAGCAGCCCCGGTTGGGGGCAAAGCTCCTACAATGAGCAGTTCTTC; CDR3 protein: CASSPGWGQSSYNEQFF
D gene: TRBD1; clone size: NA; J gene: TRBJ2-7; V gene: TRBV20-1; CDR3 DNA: TGCAGTGCTAGAAGCAGGGGGCCCTCCTACGAGCAGTACTTC; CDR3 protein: CSARSRGPSYEQYF
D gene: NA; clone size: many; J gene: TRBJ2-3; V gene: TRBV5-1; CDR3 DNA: TGCGCCAGCAGCTTGGCCATGGGACTCAGAACAGATACGCAGTATTTT; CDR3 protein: CASSLAMGLRTDTQYF
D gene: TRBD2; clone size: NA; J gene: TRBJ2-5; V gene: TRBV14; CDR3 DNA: TGTGCCAGCAGCCAAAACACCGGGACTAGGAAAGAGACCCAGTACTTC; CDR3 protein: CASSQNTGTRKETQYF
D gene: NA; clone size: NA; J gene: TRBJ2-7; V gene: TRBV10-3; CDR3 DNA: TGTGCCATCAGGCCGGGACCAAACTACGAGCAGTACTTC; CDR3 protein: CAIRPGPNYEQYF
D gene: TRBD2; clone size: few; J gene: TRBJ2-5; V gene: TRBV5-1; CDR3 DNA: TGCGCCAGCGGCCCAAAAAAGTCGGCGGGGGGGCCATGGGAGACCCAGTACTTC; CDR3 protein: CASGPKKSAGGPWETQYF
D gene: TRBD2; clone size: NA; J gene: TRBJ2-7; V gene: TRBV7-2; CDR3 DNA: TGTGCCAGCAGCTTAGCGTCCCGCGGGGGGGCCCAGCAGTACTTC; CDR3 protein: CASSLASRGGAQQYF
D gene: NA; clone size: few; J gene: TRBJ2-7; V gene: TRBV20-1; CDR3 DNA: TGCAGTGCGCCGGCTGTAAAATCCTACGAGCAGTACTTC; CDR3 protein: CSAPAVKSYEQYF
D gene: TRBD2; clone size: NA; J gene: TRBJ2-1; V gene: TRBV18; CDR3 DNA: TGTGCCAGCTCACCTACACTAGCGGGAGGGGGAAACAATGAGCAGTTCTTC; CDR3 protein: CASSPTLAGGGNNEQFF
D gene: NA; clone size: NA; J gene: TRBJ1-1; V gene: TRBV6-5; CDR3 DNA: TGTGCCAGCAGCGGGGGACGGGACACTGAAGCTTTCTTT; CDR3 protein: CASSGGRDTEAFF
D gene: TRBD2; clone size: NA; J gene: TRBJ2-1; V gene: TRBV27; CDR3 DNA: TGTGCCAGCACGCCATCGGGCGGGAGGGCGAGTAATGAGCAGTTCTTC; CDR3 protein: CASTPSGGRASNEQFF
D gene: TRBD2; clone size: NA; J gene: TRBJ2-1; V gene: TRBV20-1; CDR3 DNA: TGCAGTGCTAGAGGTTGGGCCAGCGGGAGCTACAATGAGCAGTTCTTC; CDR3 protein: CSARGWASGSYNEQFF
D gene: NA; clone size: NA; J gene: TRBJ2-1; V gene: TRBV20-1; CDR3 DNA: TGCTGTGCTAGCTCATTGACAGGACAACTTACCTACAATGAGCAGTTCTTC; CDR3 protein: CCASSLTGQLTYNEQFF
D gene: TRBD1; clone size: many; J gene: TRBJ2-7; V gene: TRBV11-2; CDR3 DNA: TGTGCCAGCATCCTTAGTGGGACAGGGTACTACGAGCAGTACTTC; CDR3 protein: CASILSGTGYYEQYF
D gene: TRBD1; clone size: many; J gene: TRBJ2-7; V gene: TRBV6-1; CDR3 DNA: TGTGCCAGCAGTGATAGACAGGGAGCCTACGAGCAGTACTTC; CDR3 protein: CASSDRQGAYEQYF
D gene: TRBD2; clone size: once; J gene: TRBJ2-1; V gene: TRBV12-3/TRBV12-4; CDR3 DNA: TGTGCCTTCAGCTCCGATCCGGGACTAGCGGATCCCTACAATGAGCAGTTCTTC; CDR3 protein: CAFSSDPGLADPYNEQFF
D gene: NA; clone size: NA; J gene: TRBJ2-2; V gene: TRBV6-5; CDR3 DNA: TGTGCCAGCAGCTTAGTCCGGACCGGAGGGCCCGGGGAGCTGTTTTTT; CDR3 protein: CASSLVRTGGPGELFF
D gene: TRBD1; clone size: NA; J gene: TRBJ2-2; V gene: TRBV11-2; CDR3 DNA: TGTGCCAGCAGCTTACCCGGGACAGGGACCGCCGGGGAGCTGTTTTTT; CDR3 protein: CASSLPGTGTAGELFF
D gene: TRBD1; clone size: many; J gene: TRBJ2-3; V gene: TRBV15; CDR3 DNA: TGTGCCACCAGCAACCCGGGACAGGGTTACACAGATACGCAGTATTTT; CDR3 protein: CATSNPGQGYTDTQYF
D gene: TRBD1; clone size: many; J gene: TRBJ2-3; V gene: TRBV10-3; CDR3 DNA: TGTGCCATCAGAGGACAGGGGGCTCTCGATACGCAGTATTTT; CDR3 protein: CAIRGQGALDTQYF
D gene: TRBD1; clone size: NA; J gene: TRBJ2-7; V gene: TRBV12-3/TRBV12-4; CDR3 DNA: TGTGCCAGCAGGGGGACAGCCATCTACGAGCAGTACTTC; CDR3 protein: CASRGTAIYEQYF